One sample yielded the 20 T cell receptor beta chains listed below, sequenced in a study of cytomegalovirus exposure and HLA in healthy donors. The PCR made use of 60 Vbeta and 13 Jbeta primers. Measured with immunoSEQ multiplex PCR; TCRdb has only the in-frame clones, and not every one. This table has fewer than 100,000 clones, about three quarters appearing once. Sequenced material: PBMCs. All receptors come from a male donor in good health and CMV-seropositive.

The chain uses TRBV5-6 and TRBJ2-3; D is perhaps TRBD2 (6 bases). The CDR3 has 15 amino acids. Germline V lookup: CDR1 SGHDT, CDR2 YYEEEE. V lost 0 bases and J 0 bases, leaving 8 bases between the germline ends. The CDR3 loop is CASSLDGRSTDTQYF. The CDR3, as DNA: TGTGCCAGCAGCTTGGATGGGAGGAGCACAGATACGCAGTATTTT.

On this clone: Other nucleotide sequences from this sample produce the same CDR3. This rearrangement joins TRBV19 to TRBJ2-7, with a weak D call TRBD2 (6 bases). The germline V and J ends were trimmed by 4 bases and 5 bases, with 9 bases remaining between them. The length of the CDR3 is 12 residues. Germline CDR1 is LNHDA and CDR2 is SQIVND (reference sequence). The CDR3 bases are TGTGCCAGTAGTAGCGGGGCGCACGAGCAGTACTTC. The encoded protein is CASSSGAHEQYF.

The rearrangement uses TRBV27 and TRBJ2-1, with 8 bases that match TRBD1. CDR1 is MNHEY and CDR2 is SMNVEV in the germline V gene (reference sequence). This CDR3 is built from 13 residues. The V segment lost 7 bases and the J segment 2 bases; nucleotides outside the gene matches: 1. CDR3 nucleotides: TGTGCCAGCACCAGGGGGCCCTACAATGAGCAGTTCTTC. Protein product: CASTRGPYNEQFF.

DNA of the CDR3: TGTGCCAGCAGTGGTAGCGGGACTGTAGCCAAAAACATTCAGTACTTC. It encodes CASSGSGTVAKNIQYF. The V call is TRBV25-1, the J call TRBJ2-4; TRBD2 matches 8 bases. Trimming cost V 4 bases and J 0 bases; bases outside gene matches: 5. Germline V CDR1 and CDR2: MGHDK, SYGVNS. The CDR3 has 16 amino acids. The full variable domain, in which reference TRBV25-1 and TRBJ2-4 provide the parts outside the CDR3, is EADIYQTPRYLVIGTGKKITLECSQTMGHDKMYWYQQDPGMELHLIHYSYGVNSTEKGDLSSESTVSRIRTEHFPLTLESARPSHTSQYLCASSGSGTVAKNIQYFGAGTRLSVL.

This chain uses TRBV4-2 with TRBJ2-2, with 7 bases matching TRBD1. The CDR3 length is 16 residues. CDR1 is LGHNA, CDR2 YNFKEQ, per germline. J was trimmed by 3 bases and V by 5 bases; bases with no gene match: 9. The CDR3 protein is CASSELTGSDTGELFF. CDR3 sequence (DNA): TGTGCCAGCAGCGAACTGACAGGGTCGGACACCGGGGAGCTGTTTTTT.

The V and J genes are TRBV15 and TRBJ1-2, with D uncertain. The V gene lost 1 base and the J gene lost 6 bases, with 24 bases spanning the gap. The CDR3 totals 18 residues. Germline loops: CDR1 LNHNV, CDR2 YYDKDF (reference sequence). The CDR3 sequence is CATSRGSPSTSGSNGYTF. The DNA for the CDR3 is TGTGCCACCAGCAGAGGGTCCCCCTCAACCTCGGGGTCTAATGGCTACACCTTC.

The chain combines TRBV9 with TRBJ2-7; 8 nucleotides match TRBD1. Germline values: CDR1 SGDLS, CDR2 YYNGEE. The CDR3 loop spans 14 amino acids. V lost 5 bases, J lost 7 bases, and 11 bases stayed unmatched. DNA of the CDR3: TGTGCCAGCAGGCCAGGGGGCTCGGTTGGGGAGCAGTACTTC. Translated, it gives CASRPGGSVGEQYF.

The chain has TRBV7-9 and TRBJ1-4; D is unresolved. CDR1 is SEHNR and CDR2 is FQNEAQ in the germline V gene (reference sequence). The CDR3 loop spans 12 amino acids. CDR3 amino acids: CSMSGGPEKLFF. The CDR3 coding sequence is TGTTCTATGTCGGGAGGCCCTGAAAAACTGTTTTTT.

The chain has TRBV19 and TRBJ1-5, with D tentatively TRBD1 (6 bases). V was trimmed by 8 bases and J by 8 bases, leaving 13 bases between them. CDR1 LNHDA and CDR2 SQIVND come from the germline V gene (reference sequence). This CDR3 comprises 12 residues. CDR3 loop: CASSNRDKPQHF. The CDR3 DNA follows: TGTGCCAGTTCCAACAGGGATAAGCCCCAGCATTTT. The full variable domain, completed using reference TRBV19 and TRBJ1-5, is DGGITQSPKYLFRKEGQNVTLSCEQNLNHDAMYWYRQDPGQGLRLIYYSQIVNDFQKGDIAEGYSVSREKKESFPLTVTSAQKNPTAFYLCASSNRDKPQHFGDGTRLSIL.

This clone was observed a handful of times. The rearrangement links TRBV15 to TRBJ1-4; TRBD1 agrees at 7 bases. CDR3 length equals 13 residues. Germline CDR1 reads LNHNV; CDR2 reads YYDKDF (reference sequence). Trimming cost V 3 bases and J 7 bases; bases outside gene matches: 2. The DNA of the CDR3 is TGTGCCACCAGCAGCCGGGACAGTGAAAAACTGTTTTTT. Translating it yields CATSSRDSEKLFF.

J is TRBJ2-1 and V is TRBV29-1; 11 bases are a match to TRBD2. There are 13 residues in the CDR3. Trimming took 4 bases from V and 9 from J; bases not matched to a gene: 5. In germline, CDR1 is SQVTM, CDR2 ANQGSEA. The CDR3: CSVVPTSGTEQFF. The CDR3 DNA follows: TGCAGCGTTGTGCCGACTAGCGGGACTGAGCAGTTCTTC.

V and J are TRBV28 and TRBJ2-7; 7 bases are a match to TRBD1. The ends lost 10 bases at V and 0 bases at J; junction bases unmatched: 9. The CDR3 has 14 residues. CDR1 is MDHEN and CDR2 is SYDVKM in the germline V gene. CDR3 residues: CATLGAGGSYEQYF. CDR3 coding DNA: TGTGCCACCCTAGGGGCAGGGGGCTCCTACGAGCAGTACTTC.

The chain recombines TRBV6-5 with TRBJ2-7; tentatively, D is TRBD1 (6 bases). V was shortened by 6 bases and J by 2 bases, with 17 bases between the two germline ends. Germline CDR1 reads MNHEY; CDR2 reads SVGAGI. This CDR3 is built from 15 residues. The CDR3 DNA follows: TGTGCCAGCAGCCCCGGGACATTCCCCGCCTACGAGCAGTACTTC. Residues: CASSPGTFPAYEQYF.

The V gene is TRBV25-1, the J gene TRBJ1-4; TRBD1 matches 9 bases. Trimming took 1 base from V and 5 from J; bases not matched to a gene: 2. This CDR3 is built from 15 residues. Per germline, CDR1 MGHDK and CDR2 SYGVNS. The CDR3 here is CASSEFGTGNEKLFF. CDR3 sequence (DNA): TGTGCCAGCAGTGAATTTGGGACAGGGAATGAAAAACTGTTTTTT.

This chain connects TRBV18 to TRBJ2-1, with 7 bases aligning to TRBD2. The CDR3 is made up of 15 amino acids. Germline V CDR1 and CDR2: KGHSH, LQKENI. Losses at the gene ends were 3 bases for V and 6 bases for J; bases not matched to a gene: 8. This CDR3 is CASSPPSGLSNEQFF. CDR3 bases: TGTGCCAGCTCACCGCCTAGCGGACTTTCCAATGAGCAGTTCTTC. Based on the CDR3 plus reference TRBV18 and TRBJ2-1, the full variable domain is NAGVMQNPRHLVRRRGQEARLRCSPMKGHSHVYWYRQLPEEGLKFMVYLQKENIIDESGMPKERFSAEFPKEGPSILRIQQVVRGDSAAYFCASSPPSGLSNEQFFGPGTRLTVL.

V and J are TRBV28 and TRBJ2-3; unclear D gene. V shed 6 bases and J shed 1 base, with 11 bases lying between them. The CDR3 spans 14 residues. CDR1 MDHEN and CDR2 SYDVKM come from the germline V gene. CDR3: CASSRTAGTDTQYF. The CDR3 DNA follows: TGTGCCAGCAGCCGTACCGCGGGCACAGATACGCAGTATTTT.

V usage is TRBV18 and J usage is TRBJ2-5, with TRBD2 matching 9 bases. Germline trimming cut 6 bases from V and 4 bases from J; bases unmatched to any gene: 6. This CDR3 is built from 14 residues. Germline CDR1 and CDR2: KGHSH and LQKENI. The CDR3, as DNA: TGTGCCAGCTCGGGCGGGAGGGCCCCAGAGACCCAGTACTTC. Amino acids: CASSGGRAPETQYF.

The chain has TRBV29-1 and TRBJ2-1; weak D call: TRBD2 (5 bases). From germline, CDR1 is SQVTM and CDR2 ANQGSEA. The CDR3 is 14 residues long. Trimming removed 7 bases from V and 3 bases from J, with 16 bases in between. Here the CDR3 reads CSAQRLSIYNEQFF. DNA for the CDR3: TGCAGCGCCCAGCGACTATCGATCTACAATGAGCAGTTCTTC.

The chain uses TRBV19 and TRBJ1-5; 8 bases are a match to TRBD1. V gave up 6 bases and J gave up 0 bases; unmatched junction bases: 16. The CDR3 consists of 19 residues. From germline, CDR1 is LNHDA and CDR2 SQIVND (reference sequence). CDR3 residues: CASRGDSGQAPNSNQPQHF. The CDR3, as DNA: TGTGCCAGTAGGGGGGACTCGGGACAGGCCCCTAATAGCAATCAGCCCCAGCATTTT.

V and J are TRBV29-1 and TRBJ2-7; TRBD1 aligns across 10 bases. V was pared by 4 bases and J by 5 bases, with 8 bases of the junction left unmatched. The CDR3 is 14 residues long. CDR1 is SQVTM, CDR2 ANQGSEA, per germline. CDR3 region: CSVGTGTGVHEQYF. The CDR3 coding sequence is TGCAGCGTTGGAACCGGGACAGGGGTCCACGAGCAGTACTTC.